What follows is one T cell receptor (beta chain) and its context. Its specificity is not known. These data belong to a study of cytomegalovirus exposure and HLA in healthy donors. CDR1 LNHDA and CDR2 SQIVND come from the germline V gene (reference sequence). CDR3 length equals 16 residues. The V end lost 5 bases, the J end lost 2 bases, and 18 bases lay between the germline ends. Study-wide findings and caveats: A later analysis by the authors found several of the most significant clusters apparently linked to common viral pathogens.

Primers: 60 Vbeta forward and 13 Jbeta reverse. Assay used: immunoSEQ multiplex PCR; TCRdb lists only in-frame clones, some missing. The repertoire shows fewer than 60,000 clones; the top ten hold approximately 7%. The clonotype comes from a woman aged 35 to 49 in good health and CMV-seronegative. The chain couples TRBV19 to TRBJ1-1; D is ambiguous. Sequences were obtained from PBMCs. The CDR3: CASSSPRGGLNTEAFF. Here the CDR3 DNA reads TGTGCCAGTAGTTCCCCCCGAGGTGGACTTAACACTGAAGCTTTCTTT.